This T cell receptor (beta chain) was found in a study of identical twins. The study's findings and limits: One should note that invariant MAIT and iNKT cells could partly confound zero-insertion analyses.

TCRdb fed the 5' RACE reads into MiXCR, producing one record per CDR3 protein. This table has around 650,000 distinct CDR3 sequences, around 7.5% appearing once. Only a few counts were recorded for this clonotype. Its antigen is as yet unknown. This CDR3 has 19 residues. Germline V gives CDR1 MNHEY, CDR2 SVGAGI. V lost 4 bases and J lost 5; bases outside the gene matches: 16. The data also belong to a second study, concerning yellow fever vaccine responses in identical twins. From that second work: Twins' vaccine T cell responses reportedly seemed partly convergent and partly personalized.

The chain carries TRBV6-5 and TRBJ2-3, with TRBD2 matching 12 bases. The sample consisted of PBMCs. The receptor's source is a young woman in good health. This CDR3 is CASSSRGASGGAFRDTQYF. CDR3 nucleotide sequence: TGTGCCAGCAGTTCCCGAGGAGCTAGCGGGGGGGCCTTTAGAGATACGCAGTATTTT.